These T cell receptor beta chains were read from a single sample in a study of siplizumab effects on memory and regulatory T cells. Using immunoSEQ multiplex PCR, the repertoire was profiled, and TCRdb retains in-frame clones only, with some absent. Of about 99,000 clones in the sample, about 93% were seen once. The sample taken for sequencing was Tregs sorted from blood. The source of these receptors is a human donor in good health. Each CDR3 is given without its conserved first and last residue. The order of the fields is CDR3 protein, clone size, J gene, D gene, V gene. D genes are given only for firm matches. Rows may omit the clone size; those that give it use once, few, many or a size class.

ASSPLTGGTSEQY,once,TRBJ2-7,TRBD1,TRBV6-1
ASSLRQSAPGTDTQY,.,TRBJ2-3,.,TRBV11-3
ASSRGVNTEAF,.,TRBJ1-1,.,TRBV7-9
ASRIAGQETQY,.,TRBJ2-5,TRBD2,TRBV19
ASRGEIRAF,once,TRBJ1-1,.,TRBV5-6
ASSLTDTQY,.,TRBJ2-3,.,TRBV7-2
ASSAGQGFYNEQF,.,TRBJ2-1,TRBD1,TRBV10-1
ASSLRPSGGGRGTGELF,.,TRBJ2-2,TRBD2,TRBV5-4
ASSQAGTGKNIQY,.,TRBJ2-4,TRBD1,TRBV18
ASSFAGVSYNEQF,.,TRBJ2-1,TRBD2,TRBV5-1
SADPRGKQY,.,TRBJ2-7,.,TRBV20-1
AWSAGPGYT,once,TRBJ1-2,.,TRBV30
ASSYSGQGLYGYT,.,TRBJ1-2,TRBD1,TRBV6-5
ASSLGGLAGVEQY,.,TRBJ2-7,TRBD2,TRBV5-1
ASSSLLLARPYEQY,.,TRBJ2-7,.,TRBV9
ASMTRNTEAF,.,TRBJ1-1,.,TRBV6-5
ASSYGSVSGNTIY,.,TRBJ1-3,.,TRBV5-6
ASSWTPRNTEAF,.,TRBJ1-1,.,TRBV5-1
ASSPRGLGAEAF,.,TRBJ1-1,TRBD1,TRBV5-1
ASSWGAGADTQY,.,TRBJ2-3,TRBD2,TRBV4-1
ASSLGPGNEKLF,.,TRBJ1-4,.,TRBV11-3
ASSLLVRTEAF,few,TRBJ1-1,.,TRBV5-1
AWSVTRYEKLF,.,TRBJ1-4,.,TRBV30
ASRQTGYYGYT,.,TRBJ1-2,TRBD1,TRBV6-5
ASSPNQETQY,.,TRBJ2-5,.,TRBV18
ASSLVTANTEAF,.,TRBJ1-1,.,TRBV5-1
ASSFVRGKETQY,.,TRBJ2-5,TRBD1,TRBV7-9
ACGPYNEQF,.,TRBJ2-1,.,TRBV7-9
ASSPTTGLNTEAF,.,TRBJ1-1,.,TRBV7-8
ASSLTLTSGRARLYNEQF,.,TRBJ2-1,TRBD2,TRBV5-1
ASSLAATSYNSPLH,.,TRBJ1-6,.,TRBV11-2
ASSQSRSGGRSPLH,.,TRBJ1-6,TRBD1,TRBV4-1
ASSLGDREKLF,.,TRBJ1-4,.,TRBV5-1
ASSKKVAGGINSPLH,.,TRBJ1-6,.,TRBV21-1
ASSPPSVLAKNIQY,once,TRBJ2-4,.,TRBV11-3
ASSVGRSNEQF,.,TRBJ2-1,.,TRBV9
ASSLGAGEFYEQY,.,TRBJ2-7,TRBD2,TRBV5-1
ASSLAGLAGNEQF,once,TRBJ2-1,TRBD2,TRBV5-1
ASSLSGGYQETQY,.,TRBJ2-5,TRBD2,TRBV9
ASSVGRPEGKT,.,TRBJ1-2,.,TRBV9
ASSLEGSQETQY,.,TRBJ2-5,.,TRBV5-1
ASRMGPSTDTQY,.,TRBJ2-3,.,TRBV6-5
ASKVGPQWGAEAF,.,TRBJ1-1,.,TRBV6-5
ASSFDRGDGYT,.,TRBJ1-2,TRBD1,TRBV6-5
ASRGGVSYNSPLH,once,TRBJ1-6,.,TRBV2